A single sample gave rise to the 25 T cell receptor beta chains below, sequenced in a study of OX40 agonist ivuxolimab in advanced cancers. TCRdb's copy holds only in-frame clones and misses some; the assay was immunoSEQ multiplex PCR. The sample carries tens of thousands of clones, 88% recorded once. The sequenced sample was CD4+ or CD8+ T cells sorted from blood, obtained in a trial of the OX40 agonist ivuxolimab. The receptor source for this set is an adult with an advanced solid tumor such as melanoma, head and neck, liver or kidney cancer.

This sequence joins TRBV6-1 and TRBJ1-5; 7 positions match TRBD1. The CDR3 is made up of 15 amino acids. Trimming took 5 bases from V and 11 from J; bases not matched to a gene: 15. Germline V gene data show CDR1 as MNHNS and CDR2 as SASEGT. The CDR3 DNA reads TGTGCCAGCAGTCCCTGGACAGGCTCACCTGTGGCCCAGCATTTT. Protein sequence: CASSPWTGSPVAQHF.

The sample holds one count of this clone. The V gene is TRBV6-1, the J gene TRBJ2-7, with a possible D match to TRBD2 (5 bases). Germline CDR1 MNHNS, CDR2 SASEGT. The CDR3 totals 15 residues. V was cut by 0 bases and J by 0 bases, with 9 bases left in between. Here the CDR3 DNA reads TGTGCCAGCAGTGAAGCATGGAGGAGCTCCTACGAGCAGTACTTC. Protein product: CASSEAWRSSYEQYF.

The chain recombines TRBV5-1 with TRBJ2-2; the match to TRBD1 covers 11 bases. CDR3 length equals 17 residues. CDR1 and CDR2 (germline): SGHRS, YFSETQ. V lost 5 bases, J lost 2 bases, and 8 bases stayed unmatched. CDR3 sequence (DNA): TGCGCCAGCAGTATTGGACAGGGGGCGCCTAACACCGGGGAGCTGTTTTTT. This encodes CASSIGQGAPNTGELFF.

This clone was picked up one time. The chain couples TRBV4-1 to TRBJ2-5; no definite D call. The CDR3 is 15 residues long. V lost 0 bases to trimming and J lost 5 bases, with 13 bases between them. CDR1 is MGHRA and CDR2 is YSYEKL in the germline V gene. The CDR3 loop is CASSQESTVGETQYF. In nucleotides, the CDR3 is TGCGCCAGCAGCCAAGAATCAACAGTCGGGGAGACCCAGTACTTC.

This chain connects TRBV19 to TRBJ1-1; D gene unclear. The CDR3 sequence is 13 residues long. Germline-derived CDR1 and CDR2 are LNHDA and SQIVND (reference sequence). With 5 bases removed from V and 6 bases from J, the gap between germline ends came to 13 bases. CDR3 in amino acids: CASSFQPAAEAFF. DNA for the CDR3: TGTGCCAGTAGTTTCCAGCCGGCGGCTGAAGCTTTCTTT.

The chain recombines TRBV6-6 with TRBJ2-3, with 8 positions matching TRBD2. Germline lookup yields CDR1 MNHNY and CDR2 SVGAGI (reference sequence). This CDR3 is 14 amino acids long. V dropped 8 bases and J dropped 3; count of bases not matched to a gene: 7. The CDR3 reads CASHGGARTDTQYF. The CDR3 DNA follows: TGTGCCAGCCACGGGGGGGCGAGGACAGATACGCAGTATTTT.

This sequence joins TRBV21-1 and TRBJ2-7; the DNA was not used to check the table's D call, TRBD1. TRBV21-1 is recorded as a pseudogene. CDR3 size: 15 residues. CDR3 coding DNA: TGTGCCAGCAGGGGACAGGTCACGCTAAGCTACGAGCAGTACTTC. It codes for CASRGQVTLSYEQYF.

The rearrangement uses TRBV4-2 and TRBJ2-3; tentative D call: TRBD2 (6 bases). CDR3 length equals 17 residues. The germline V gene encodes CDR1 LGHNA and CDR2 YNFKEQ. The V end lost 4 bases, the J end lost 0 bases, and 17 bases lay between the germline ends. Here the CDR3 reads CASSPAAGGVSTDTQYF. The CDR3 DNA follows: TGTGCCAGCAGCCCCGCGGCCGGCGGGGTTAGCACAGATACGCAGTATTTT.

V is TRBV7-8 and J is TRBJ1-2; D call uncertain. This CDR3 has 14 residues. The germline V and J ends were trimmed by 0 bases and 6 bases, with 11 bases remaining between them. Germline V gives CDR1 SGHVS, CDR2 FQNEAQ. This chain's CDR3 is CASSLAHGAHGYTF. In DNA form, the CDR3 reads TGTGCCAGCAGCTTAGCGCACGGAGCCCATGGCTACACCTTC.

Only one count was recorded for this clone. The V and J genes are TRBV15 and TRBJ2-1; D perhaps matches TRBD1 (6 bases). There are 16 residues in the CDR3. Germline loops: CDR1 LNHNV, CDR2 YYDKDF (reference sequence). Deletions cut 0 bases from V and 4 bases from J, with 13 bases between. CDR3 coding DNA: TGTGCCACCAGCAGAGAGGCACAGGGTTCGTACAATGAGCAGTTCTTC. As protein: CATSREAQGSYNEQFF.

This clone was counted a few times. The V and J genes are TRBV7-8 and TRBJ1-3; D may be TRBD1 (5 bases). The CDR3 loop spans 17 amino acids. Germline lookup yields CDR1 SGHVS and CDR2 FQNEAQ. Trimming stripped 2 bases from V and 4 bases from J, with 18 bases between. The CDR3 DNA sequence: TGTGCCAGCAGCTTACAGGGCCCGGGAACTGCAGGAAACACCATATATTTT. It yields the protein CASSLQGPGTAGNTIYF. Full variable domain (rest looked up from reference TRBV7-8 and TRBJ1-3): GAGVSQSPRYKVAKRGQDVALRCDPISGHVSLFWYQQALGQGPEFLTYFQNEAQLDKSGLPSDRFFAERPEGSVSTLKIQRTQQEDSAVYLCASSLQGPGTAGNTIYFGEGSWLTVV.

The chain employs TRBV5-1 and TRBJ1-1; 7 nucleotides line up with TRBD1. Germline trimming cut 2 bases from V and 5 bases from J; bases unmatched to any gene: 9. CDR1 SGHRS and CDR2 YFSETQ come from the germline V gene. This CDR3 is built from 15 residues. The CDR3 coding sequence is TGCGCCAGCAGCTTCCTCCGACAGGGAGGGACTGAAGCTTTCTTT. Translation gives CASSFLRQGGTEAFF.

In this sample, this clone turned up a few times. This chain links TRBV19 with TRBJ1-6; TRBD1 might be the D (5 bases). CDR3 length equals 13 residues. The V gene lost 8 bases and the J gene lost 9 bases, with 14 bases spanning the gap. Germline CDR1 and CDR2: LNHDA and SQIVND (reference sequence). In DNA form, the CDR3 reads TGTGCCAGTGAGGACACAACTGGTTCACCCCTCCACTTT. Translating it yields CASEDTTGSPLHF.

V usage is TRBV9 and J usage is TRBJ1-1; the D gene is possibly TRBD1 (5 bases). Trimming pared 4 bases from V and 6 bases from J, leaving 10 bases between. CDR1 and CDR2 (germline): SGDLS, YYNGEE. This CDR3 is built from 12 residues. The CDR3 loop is CASSLDTAEAFF. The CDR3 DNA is TGTGCCAGCAGCCTGGACACCGCTGAAGCTTTCTTT. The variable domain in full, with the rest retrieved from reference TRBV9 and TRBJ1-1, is DSGVTQTPKHLITATGQRVTLRCSPRSGDLSVYWYQQSLDQGLQFLIQYYNGEERAKGNILERFSAQQFPDLHSELNLSSLELGDSALYFCASSLDTAEAFFGQGTRLTVV.

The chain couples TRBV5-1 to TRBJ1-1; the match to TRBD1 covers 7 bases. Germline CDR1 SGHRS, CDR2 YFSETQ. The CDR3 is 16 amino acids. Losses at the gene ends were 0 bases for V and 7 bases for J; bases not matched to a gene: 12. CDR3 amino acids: CASSLDVVGGAFEAFF. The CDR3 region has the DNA TGCGCCAGCAGCTTGGACGTGGTAGGGGGCGCGTTTGAAGCTTTCTTT.

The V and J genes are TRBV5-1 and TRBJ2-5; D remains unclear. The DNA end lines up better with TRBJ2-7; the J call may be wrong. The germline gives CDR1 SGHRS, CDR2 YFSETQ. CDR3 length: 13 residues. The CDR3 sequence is CASSFPNTYEQYF. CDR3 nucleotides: TGCGCCAGCAGCTTCCCGAACACCTACGAGCAGTACTTC.

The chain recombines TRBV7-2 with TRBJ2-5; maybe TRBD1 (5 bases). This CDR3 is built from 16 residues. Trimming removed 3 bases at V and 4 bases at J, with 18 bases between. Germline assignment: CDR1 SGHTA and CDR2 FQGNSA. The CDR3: CASSLMGPGSGETQYF. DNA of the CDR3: TGTGCCAGCAGCTTGATGGGGCCAGGTTCGGGAGAGACCCAGTACTTC.

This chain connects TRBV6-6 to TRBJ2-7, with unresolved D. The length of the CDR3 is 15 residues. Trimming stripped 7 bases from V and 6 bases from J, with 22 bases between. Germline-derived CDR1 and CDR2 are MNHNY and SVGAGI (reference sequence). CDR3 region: CASIPDAALIGEQYF. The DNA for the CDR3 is TGTGCCAGCATCCCTGACGCTGCCCTCATCGGCGAGCAGTACTTC.

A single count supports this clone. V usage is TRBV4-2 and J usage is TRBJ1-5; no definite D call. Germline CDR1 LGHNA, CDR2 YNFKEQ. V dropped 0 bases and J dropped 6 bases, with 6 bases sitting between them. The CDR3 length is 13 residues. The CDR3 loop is CASSQDVGQPQHF. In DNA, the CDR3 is TGTGCCAGCAGCCAAGATGTAGGTCAGCCCCAGCATTTT.

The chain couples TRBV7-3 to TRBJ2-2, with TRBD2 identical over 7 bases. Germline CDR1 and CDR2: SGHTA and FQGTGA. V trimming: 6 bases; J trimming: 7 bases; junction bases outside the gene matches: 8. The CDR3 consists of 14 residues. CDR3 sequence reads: CASRTSGTGGELFF. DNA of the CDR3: TGTGCCAGCAGGACGAGCGGGACCGGCGGGGAGCTGTTTTTT.

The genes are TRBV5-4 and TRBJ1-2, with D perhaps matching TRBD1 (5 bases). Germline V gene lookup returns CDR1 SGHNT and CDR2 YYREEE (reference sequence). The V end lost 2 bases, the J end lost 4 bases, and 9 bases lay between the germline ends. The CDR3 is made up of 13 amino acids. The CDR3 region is CASSFDSSYGYTF. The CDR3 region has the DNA TGTGCCAGCAGCTTCGACAGCTCCTATGGCTACACCTTC.

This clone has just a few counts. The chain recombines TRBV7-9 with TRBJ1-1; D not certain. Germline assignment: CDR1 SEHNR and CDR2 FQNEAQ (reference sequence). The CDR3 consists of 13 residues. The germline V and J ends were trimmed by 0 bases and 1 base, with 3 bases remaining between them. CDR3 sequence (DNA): TGTGCCAGCAGCTTAGCGACGAACACTGAAGCTTTCTTT. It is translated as CASSLATNTEAFF.

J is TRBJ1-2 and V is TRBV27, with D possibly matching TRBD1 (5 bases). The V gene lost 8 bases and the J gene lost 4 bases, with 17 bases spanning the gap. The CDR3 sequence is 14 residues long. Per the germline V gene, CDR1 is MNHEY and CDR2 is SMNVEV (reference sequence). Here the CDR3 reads CASSPRQFLYGYTF. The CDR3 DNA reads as TGTGCCAGCTCCCCCCGACAGTTCCTCTATGGCTACACCTTC.

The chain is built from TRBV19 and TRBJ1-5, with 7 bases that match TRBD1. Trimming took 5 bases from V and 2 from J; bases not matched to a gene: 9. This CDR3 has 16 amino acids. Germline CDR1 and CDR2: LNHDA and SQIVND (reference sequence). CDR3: CASSSLRQGGNQPQHF. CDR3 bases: TGTGCCAGTAGTTCCCTCAGACAGGGAGGCAATCAGCCCCAGCATTTT.

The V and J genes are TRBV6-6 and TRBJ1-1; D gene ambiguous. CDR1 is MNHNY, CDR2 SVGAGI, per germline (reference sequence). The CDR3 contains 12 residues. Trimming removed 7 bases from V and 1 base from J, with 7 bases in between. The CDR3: CASTTPNTEAFF. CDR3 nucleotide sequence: TGTGCCAGCACCACTCCGAACACTGAAGCTTTCTTT.